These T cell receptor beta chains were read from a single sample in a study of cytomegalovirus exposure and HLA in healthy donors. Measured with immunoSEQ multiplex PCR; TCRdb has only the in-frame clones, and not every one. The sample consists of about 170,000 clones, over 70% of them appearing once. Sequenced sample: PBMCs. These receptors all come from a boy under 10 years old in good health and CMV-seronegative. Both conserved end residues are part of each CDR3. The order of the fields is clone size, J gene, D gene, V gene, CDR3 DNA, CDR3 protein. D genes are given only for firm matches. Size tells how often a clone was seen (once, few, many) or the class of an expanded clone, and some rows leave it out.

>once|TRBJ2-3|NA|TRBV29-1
TGCAGCCTCCGAGCGGGAGATACGCAGTATTTT
CSLRAGDTQYF
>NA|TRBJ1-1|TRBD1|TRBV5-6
TGTGCCAGCAGCTCGACAGGGGAGGACACTGAAGCTTTCTTT
CASSSTGEDTEAFF
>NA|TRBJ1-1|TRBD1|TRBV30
TGTGCCTGGGCCTACAGGGGGCGTCCGCTTGAGGCTTTCTTT
CAWAYRGRPLEAFF
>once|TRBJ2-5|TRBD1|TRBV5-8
TGTGCCAGCAGCGAAGGGACAGGGGGACTCGAGACCCAGTACTTC
CASSEGTGGLETQYF
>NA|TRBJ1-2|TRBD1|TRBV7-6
TGTGCCAGCAGCTTCCACCCCAAACTCCAGGGGGCGCATCATGGCTACACCTTC
CASSFHPKLQGAHHGYTF
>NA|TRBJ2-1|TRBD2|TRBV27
TGTGCCAGCAGTTTCCGAACTCCGGGAGCGGGAGGTGATGAGCAGTTCTTC
CASSFRTPGAGGDEQFF
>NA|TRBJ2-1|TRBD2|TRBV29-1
TGCAGCGTCGAGCGGGACGACAAATACAATGAGCAGTTCTTC
CSVERDDKYNEQFF
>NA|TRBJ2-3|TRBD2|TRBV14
TGTGCCAGCAGCCTGAGGGCGGGACTAGCGGGAGCAGATACGCAGTATTTT
CASSLRAGLAGADTQYF
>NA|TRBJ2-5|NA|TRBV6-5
TGTGCCAGCAGTATGGGAGGATCGGAGACCCAGTACTTC
CASSMGGSETQYF
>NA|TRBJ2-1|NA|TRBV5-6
TGTGCCAGCAGCTCCCGGGGAGTTTTAGGGTACAATGAGCAGTTCTTC
CASSSRGVLGYNEQFF
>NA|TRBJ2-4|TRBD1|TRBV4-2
TGTGCCAGCAGCCTTCGGACAGGTGTAGCCAAAAACATTCAGTACTTC
CASSLRTGVAKNIQYF
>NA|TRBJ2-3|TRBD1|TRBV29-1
TGCAGCGTCCGACAGGGGACCACAGATACGCAGTATTTT
CSVRQGTTDTQYF
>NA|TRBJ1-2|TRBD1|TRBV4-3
TGCGCCAGCAGCCAGGATTACCCAGGGGGCGGCTACACCTTC
CASSQDYPGGGYTF
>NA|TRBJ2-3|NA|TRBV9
TGTGCCAGCAGCCTCAGGGATCACACAGATACGCAGTATTTT
CASSLRDHTDTQYF
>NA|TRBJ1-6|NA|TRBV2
TGTGCCAGCAGGGACTCCCGCGCCGATTCACCCCTCCACTTT
CASRDSRADSPLHF
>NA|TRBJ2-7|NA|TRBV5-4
TGTGCCAGCAGCTATAATCCTAGAACCCTCGGAGCGGGTACCACCTACGAGCAGTACTTC
CASSYNPRTLGAGTTYEQYF
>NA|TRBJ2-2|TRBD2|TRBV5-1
TGCGCCAGCAGCTTGGGGACTAGAGAGAACGGGGAGCTGTTTTTT
CASSLGTRENGELFF
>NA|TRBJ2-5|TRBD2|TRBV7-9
TGTGCCAGCAGCTTAAGGCTAGCGGGAGAAGAGACCCAGTACTTC
CASSLRLAGEETQYF
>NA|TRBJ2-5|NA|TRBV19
TGTGCCAGTAGTATCGGCGGGCAAGAGACCCAGTACTTC
CASSIGGQETQYF
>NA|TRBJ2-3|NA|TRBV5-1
TGCGCCAGCAGCTTAGGCGGGTATACGCAGTATTTT
CASSLGGYTQYF
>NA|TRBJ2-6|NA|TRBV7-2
TGTGCCAGCAGTGCCTGGGGGGGCAGTGGGGCCAACGTCCTGACTTTC
CASSAWGGSGANVLTF
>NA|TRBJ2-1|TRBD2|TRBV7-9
TGTGCCAGCAGCAGGGGGCTAGCGGGAAACAATGAGCAGTTCTTC
CASSRGLAGNNEQFF
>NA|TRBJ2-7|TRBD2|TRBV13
TGTGCCAGCAGCTTCGGGACTAGTCACTACGAGCAGTACTTC
CASSFGTSHYEQYF
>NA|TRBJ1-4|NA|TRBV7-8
TGTGCCAGCAGCCGCCAAGCCCTGGGACTGATTAATGAAAAACTGTTTTTT
CASSRQALGLINEKLFF
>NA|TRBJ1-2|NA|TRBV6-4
TGTGCCAGCAGCCCTGGAGTTAACTATGGCTACACCTTC
CASSPGVNYGYTF
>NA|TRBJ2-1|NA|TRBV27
TGTGCCAGCAGTCCGGTTAGCGGCTCCTACAATGAGCAGTTCTTC
CASSPVSGSYNEQFF
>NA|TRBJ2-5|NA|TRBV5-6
TGTGCCAGCAGCATAATATACGACAGGAAAGAGACCCAGTACTTC
CASSIIYDRKETQYF
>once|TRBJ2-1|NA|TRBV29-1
TGCAGCGTTGCGTTTGGGAGTAACAATGAGCAGTTCTTC
CSVAFGSNNEQFF
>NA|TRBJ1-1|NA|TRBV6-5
TGTGCCAGCAGTTCGTCCGGGGGAGGGAACACTGAAGCTTTCTTT
CASSSSGGGNTEAFF
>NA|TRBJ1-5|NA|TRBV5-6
TGTGCCAGCAGCTTACTGCAGGGGAGCAATCAGCCCCAGCATTTT
CASSLLQGSNQPQHF
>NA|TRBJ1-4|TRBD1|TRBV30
TGTGCCTGGAGTGTACAGGGGGCGTGGAACGAAAAACTGTTTTTT
CAWSVQGAWNEKLFF
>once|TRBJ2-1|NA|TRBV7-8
TGTGCCAGCAGCTCACAAGTTCCAGGCCCAGGGGATGAGCAGTTCTTC
CASSSQVPGPGDEQFF